The T cell receptor beta chain described here comes from a study of control samples from healthy donors and cancer patients. Germline V gene data show CDR1 as SGHRS and CDR2 as YFSETQ. V trimming: 0 bases; J trimming: 8 bases; junction bases outside the gene matches: 5. This CDR3 has 15 residues. Generated by immunoSEQ multiplex PCR, the TCRdb table keeps only in-frame clones and is missing some. The sample lists some 140,000 clones, roughly nine tenths seen once, with 8.7% in the top ten. This receptor was taken from a woman between 25 and 40 years old in good health. The chain has TRBV5-1 and TRBJ2-1; 10 nucleotides match TRBD2. Sequenced material: blood. CDR3 sequence (DNA): TGCGCCAGCAGCTTGGGTCTAGCGGGGGCGGATGAGCAGTTCTTC. This codes for CASSLGLAGADEQFF.